This TCR beta chain was observed in a study of T cell responses to AZD1222 COVID-19 vaccine. Clones were sequenced by immunoSEQ multiplex PCR, and TCRdb holds only the in-frame ones, with some missing. The sample holds some 150,000 clones, nearly 95% seen once. Notes on this clone: What it binds is not known.

General study points: Clonal diversity may have been underestimated in mostly white British donors. Breadth and depth of Spike-specific TCRs rose after two AZD1222 doses. Epitopes outside B.1.351 and B.1.1.7 mutated regions reportedly drew nearly half of spike TCRs.

The clonotype was recovered from an adult in good health. The input for sequencing was peripheral blood, taken on day 0 of AZD1222 vaccination.

This chain's CDR3 is CASSLGPQETQYF. CDR3 DNA: TGTGCCAGCAGCTTGGGACCCCAAGAGACCCAGTACTTC. The chain is built from TRBV5-4 and TRBJ2-5, with D uncertain. Trimming removed 0 bases from V and 1 base from J, with 4 bases in between. In germline, CDR1 is SGHNT, CDR2 YYREEE (reference sequence). CDR3 length: 13 amino acids. The variable domain in full, completed from reference TRBV5-4 and TRBJ2-5, reads ETGVTQSPTHLIKTRGQQVTLRCSSQSGHNTVSWYQQALGQGPQFIFQYYREEENGRGNFPPRFSGLQFPNYSSELNVNALELDDSALYLCASSLGPQETQYFGPGTRLLVL.